The next 26 T cell receptor beta chains were all read from a single sample in a study of cytomegalovirus exposure and HLA in healthy donors. This table comes from immunoSEQ multiplex PCR, and its TCRdb copy is limited to in-frame clones, with some not included. Here the sample spans about 73,000 clones, 85% to 95% being singletons. The sample was PBMCs. The origin of the receptors is a man younger than 35 in good health and CMV-seronegative.

The chain recombines TRBV5-1 with TRBJ1-1, with a tentative D call TRBD1 (5 bases). The CDR3 sequence is 13 residues long. The V end lost 6 bases, the J end lost 4 bases, and 13 bases lay between the germline ends. CDR1 is SGHRS, CDR2 YFSETQ, per germline. DNA of the CDR3: TGCGCCAGCACCCTGGGACTGGGCACTGAAGCTTTCTTT. It codes for CASTLGLGTEAFF. The full variable domain, its missing parts supplied by reference TRBV5-1 and TRBJ1-1, is KAGVTQTPRYLIKTRGQQVTLSCSPISGHRSVSWYQQTPGQGLQFLFEYFSETQRNKGNFPGRFSGRQFSNSRSEMNVSTLELGDSALYLCASTLGLGTEAFFGQGTRLTVV.

The rearrangement links TRBV6-1 to TRBJ1-1; D perhaps matches TRBD1 (6 bases). V lost 4 bases and J lost 3, with 12 bases in between. The CDR3 has 14 residues. The V gene's germline CDR1 is MNHNS and CDR2 SASEGT. The chain's CDR3 is CASSGPQGYTEAFF. CDR3 sequence (DNA): TGTGCCAGCAGTGGCCCGCAGGGGTACACTGAAGCTTTCTTT.

The V gene is TRBV7-6, the J gene TRBJ1-3, with unresolved D. Germline-derived CDR1 and CDR2 are SGHVS and FNYEAQ. Trimming took off 4 bases at V and 3 bases at J, with 4 bases between the two ends. The CDR3 totals 12 residues. For the CDR3, the DNA is TGTGCCAGCAGCTATTATGGAAACACCATATATTTT. Translating it yields CASSYYGNTIYF.

The rearrangement uses TRBV28 and TRBJ2-1; 8 bases are a match to TRBD2. In germline, CDR1 is MDHEN, CDR2 SYDVKM. J gave up 7 bases and V 6 bases, and 14 bases lay outside the gene matches. This CDR3 region has 16 residues. DNA for the CDR3: TGTGCCAGCAGCCAACCCCGGGGGGGCCTTTTAAATGAGCAGTTCTTC. It encodes CASSQPRGGLLNEQFF.

This chain connects TRBV28 to TRBJ2-5, with D perhaps TRBD2 (5 bases). The CDR3 runs to 14 residues. The V and J ends lost 4 bases and 3 bases respectively, with 12 bases between them. Looked up from germline, CDR1 is MDHEN and CDR2 is SYDVKM. DNA for the CDR3: TGTGCCAGCAGTTGGTTCTTAGCGAAAGAGACCCAGTACTTC. This sequence encodes CASSWFLAKETQYF.

V and J are TRBV6-5 and TRBJ1-1, with D maybe TRBD1 (6 bases). This CDR3 is built from 14 residues. Germline CDR1 reads MNHEY; CDR2 reads SVGAGI. V shed 6 bases and J shed 3 bases, with 14 bases lying between them. The CDR3 DNA sequence: TGTGCCAGCAGACCCCAGGGGTTTGACACTGAAGCTTTCTTT. It specifies CASRPQGFDTEAFF.

This chain uses TRBV23-1 with TRBJ1-5; 8 nucleotides agree with TRBD1. TRBV23-1 is designated an ORF whose function remains uncertain. Trimming at V came to 5 bases and at J to 0 bases, leaving 15 bases not matched to a gene. The length of the CDR3 is 19 residues. The CDR3 loop is CASSSRTGWRGGSNQPQHF. The CDR3 DNA sequence: TGCGCCAGCAGTAGTCGGACAGGGTGGAGGGGGGGTAGCAATCAGCCCCAGCATTTT.

The chain links TRBV4-1 to TRBJ1-5, with D uncertain. V was pared by 0 bases and J by 3 bases, with 9 bases between. The germline V gene has CDR1 MGHRA and CDR2 YSYEKL. CDR3 length equals 15 residues. CDR3 bases: TGCGCCAGCAGCCAAGATTTCGCTAACAATCAGCCCCAGCATTTT. Translation: CASSQDFANNQPQHF.

The genes are TRBV18 and TRBJ1-2; 8 bases agree with TRBD1. V shed 4 bases, J shed 5 bases, and the junction held 6 bases outside the gene matches. In germline, CDR1 is KGHSH, CDR2 LQKENI. This CDR3 is 14 amino acids long. The CDR3 region has the DNA TGTGCCAGCTCACGGGGACAGGAGCTTTATGGCTACACCTTC. Translating it yields CASSRGQELYGYTF.

The chain employs TRBV19 and TRBJ1-5; D may be TRBD1 (5 bases). Deletions cut 7 bases from V and 4 bases from J, with 14 bases between. The CDR3 runs to 14 residues. The germline V gene has CDR1 LNHDA and CDR2 SQIVND (reference sequence). Written as DNA, the CDR3 is TGTGCCAGTATGCCCTGGGGGGATAATCAGCCCCAGCATTTT. Protein sequence: CASMPWGDNQPQHF.

The chain has TRBV2 and TRBJ2-1; 12 bases are shared with TRBD2. V trimming: 1 base; J trimming: 10 bases; junction bases outside the gene matches: 5. The CDR3 is 15 residues long. Germline loops: CDR1 SNHLY, CDR2 FYNNEI. The CDR3 reads CASSEGLAGAEEQFF. In nucleotides, the CDR3 is TGTGCCAGCAGTGAAGGACTAGCGGGGGCCGAGGAGCAGTTCTTC. Full variable domain (remainder filled in from reference TRBV2 and TRBJ2-1): EPEVTQTPSHQVTQMGQEVILRCVPISNHLYFYWYRQILGQKVEFLVSFYNNEISEKSEIFDDQFSVERPDGSNFTLKIRSTKLEDSAMYFCASSEGLAGAEEQFFGPGTRLTVL.

The rearrangement links TRBV25-1 to TRBJ1-5; D is uncertain. Per germline, CDR1 MGHDK and CDR2 SYGVNS. V dropped 3 bases and J dropped 5 bases, with 11 bases sitting between them. The CDR3 sequence is 14 residues long. In DNA, the CDR3 is TGTGCCAGCAGTGACTTATCTTCGGATCAGCCCCAGCATTTT. Translation gives CASSDLSSDQPQHF.

This chain joins TRBV6-5 and TRBJ1-6; a possible D gene is TRBD1 (6 bases). CDR1 and CDR2 from the germline V gene are MNHEY and SVGAGI. Trimming took 2 bases from V and 7 from J, leaving 9 bases between them. CDR3 length: 14 amino acids. CDR3 in amino acids: CASSYGGGNSPLHF. CDR3 nucleotide sequence: TGTGCCAGCAGTTACGGGGGCGGGAATTCACCCCTCCACTTT.

The V and J genes are TRBV5-1 and TRBJ1-1; maybe TRBD1 (5 bases). The CDR3 sequence is 13 residues long. The germline CDR1 and CDR2 sequences are SGHRS and YFSETQ. The V gene lost 0 bases and the J gene lost 8 bases, with 11 bases spanning the gap. The CDR3 DNA is TGCGCCAGCAGCTTGGATCAGGGCAGGGAAGCTTTCTTT. It yields the protein CASSLDQGREAFF.

The V call is TRBV30, the J call TRBJ1-2, with 9 positions matching TRBD1. CDR3 length: 15 residues. Trimming removed 5 bases from V and 9 bases from J; junction bases left unmatched: 16. Per the germline V gene, CDR1 is GTSNPN and CDR2 is SVGIG (reference sequence). In DNA, the CDR3 is TGTGCCTGGGGCTTAGGGACAGGGAGAGAGAGGAGCTACACCTTC. Amino acids: CAWGLGTGRERSYTF.

The chain combines TRBV5-1 with TRBJ1-1, with a possible D match to TRBD1 (6 bases). V dropped 5 bases and J dropped 4 bases, with 15 bases sitting between them. The CDR3 is made up of 14 amino acids. Germline loops: CDR1 SGHRS, CDR2 YFSETQ. The DNA of the CDR3 is TGCGCCAGCAGTCGACAGGATGGGGGCACTGAAGCTTTCTTT. This codes for CASSRQDGGTEAFF.

The CDR3 DNA reads TGTGCCAGCGGGCAACAAGGGGCCGCCGGGGAGCTGTTTTTT. Encoded protein: CASGQQGAAGELFF. The chain has TRBV27 and TRBJ2-2, with D possibly matching TRBD1 (5 bases). Trimming shortened V by 8 bases and J by 6 bases, and 16 bases separated the two germline ends. Germline CDR1 reads MNHEY; CDR2 reads SMNVEV (reference sequence). The CDR3 length is 14 residues.

The chain employs TRBV14 and TRBJ1-1; tentatively, D is TRBD1 (5 bases). CDR1 is SGHDN and CDR2 is FVKESK in the germline V gene. The CDR3 runs to 17 residues. The ends were cut back, 4 bases at V and 0 bases at J, with 18 bases in the middle. CDR3 residues: CASSPPGGELLNTEAFF. The CDR3 bases are TGTGCCAGCAGCCCCCCTGGGGGGGAACTCTTGAACACTGAAGCTTTCTTT.

CDR3 DNA sequence: TGTGCCAGCAGCTCGCTTCCCGACGAGGCTGAAGCTTTCTTT. Translated, it gives CASSSLPDEAEAFF. The rearrangement uses TRBV7-6 and TRBJ1-1; D remains ambiguous. This CDR3 has 14 amino acids. Germline assignment: CDR1 SGHVS and CDR2 FNYEAQ. The V end was cut by 4 bases, the J end by 6 bases, with 15 bases between.

The genes are TRBV2 and TRBJ2-5; 8 bases fit TRBD2. Germline V gene sequence: CDR1 SNHLY, CDR2 FYNNEI. There are 15 residues in the CDR3. Trimming at V came to 10 bases and at J to 4 bases, leaving 14 bases not matched to a gene. CDR3 coding DNA: TGTGCCACCGGACTAGCCTTAAATGGTCCAGAGACCCAGTACTTC. This translates into CATGLALNGPETQYF.

The V call is TRBV5-1, the J call TRBJ1-1; D perhaps matches TRBD1 (5 bases). CDR1 and CDR2 (germline): SGHRS, YFSETQ. CDR3 length equals 14 residues. V gave up 0 bases and J gave up 5 bases, with 11 bases separating them. CDR3 nucleotide sequence: TGCGCCAGCAGCTTGGCCGGGGGTCCAACTGAAGCTTTCTTT. Its translation is CASSLAGGPTEAFF.

This clone is a singleton in its sample. The chain is built from TRBV18 and TRBJ1-2; D gene unclear. The V end lost 2 bases, the J end lost 0 bases, and 7 bases lay between the germline ends. CDR3 length: 14 residues. Germline V lookup: CDR1 KGHSH, CDR2 LQKENI. DNA of the CDR3: TGTGCCAGCTCACCAGGCGGGACTAACTATGGCTACACCTTC. Amino acid sequence: CASSPGGTNYGYTF.

The rearrangement links TRBV28 to TRBJ2-1, with D uncertain. This CDR3 has 10 amino acids. Germline-derived CDR1 and CDR2 are MDHEN and SYDVKM. CDR3 loop: CGTSFGEQFF. CDR3 nucleotides: TGTGGAACATCGTTTGGTGAGCAGTTCTTC.

J is TRBJ1-2 and V is TRBV14; D gene unclear. The germline V gene encodes CDR1 SGHDN and CDR2 FVKESK. The germline V and J ends were trimmed by 1 base and 4 bases, with 10 bases remaining between them. CDR3 length equals 14 residues. This CDR3 is CASSQGMGPYGYTF. CDR3 nucleotide sequence: TGTGCCAGCAGCCAAGGCATGGGCCCCTATGGCTACACCTTC. The full variable domain, completed using reference TRBV14 and TRBJ1-2, is EAGVTQFPSHSVIEKGQTVTLRCDPISGHDNLYWYRRVMGKEIKFLLHFVKESKQDESGMPNNRFLAERTGGTYSTLKVQPAELEDSGVYFCASSQGMGPYGYTFGSGTRLTVV.

CDR3 region: CACLRGGRTEAFF. DNA of the CDR3: TGTGCCTGTCTTCGAGGGGGCAGGACTGAAGCTTTCTTT. V gene TRBV30 combines with J gene TRBJ1-1; 7 nucleotides match TRBD1. CDR1 and CDR2 from the germline V gene are GTSNPN and SVGIG (reference sequence). The length of the CDR3 is 13 residues. After removal of 6 bases from V and 5 bases from J, the junction contained 9 bases not matched to a gene.

The CDR3 sequence is CASAPITGYYGYTF. DNA for the CDR3: TGTGCCAGCGCCCCCATCACAGGGTACTATGGCTACACCTTC. The chain recombines TRBV27 with TRBJ1-2; D perhaps matches TRBD1 (6 bases). Germline lookup yields CDR1 MNHEY and CDR2 SMNVEV (reference sequence). Trimming removed 8 bases at V and 3 bases at J, with 16 bases between. CDR3 size: 14 residues.